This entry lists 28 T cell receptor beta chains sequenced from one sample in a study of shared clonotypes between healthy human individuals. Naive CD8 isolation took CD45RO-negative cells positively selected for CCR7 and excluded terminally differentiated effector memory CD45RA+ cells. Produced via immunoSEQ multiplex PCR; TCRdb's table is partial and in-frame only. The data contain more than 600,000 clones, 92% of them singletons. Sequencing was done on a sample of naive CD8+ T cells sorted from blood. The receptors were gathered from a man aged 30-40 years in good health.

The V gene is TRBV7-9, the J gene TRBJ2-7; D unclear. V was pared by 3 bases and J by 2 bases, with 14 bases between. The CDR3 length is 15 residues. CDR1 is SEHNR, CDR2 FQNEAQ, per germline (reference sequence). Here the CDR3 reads CASSFKHPPTYEQYF. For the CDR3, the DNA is TGTGCCAGCAGCTTTAAACATCCCCCGACCTACGAGCAGTACTTC.

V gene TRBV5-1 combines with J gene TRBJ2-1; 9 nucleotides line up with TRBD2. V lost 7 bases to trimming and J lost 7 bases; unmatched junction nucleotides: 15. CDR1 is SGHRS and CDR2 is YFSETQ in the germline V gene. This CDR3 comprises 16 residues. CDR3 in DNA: TGCGCCAGCTCCACCTGGGTAGCGGGAGAGGGTAATGAGCAGTTCTTC. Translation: CASSTWVAGEGNEQFF.

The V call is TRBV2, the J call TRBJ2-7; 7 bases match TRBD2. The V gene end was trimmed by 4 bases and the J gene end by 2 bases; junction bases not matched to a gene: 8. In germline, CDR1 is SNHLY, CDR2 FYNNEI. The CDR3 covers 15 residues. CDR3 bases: TGTGCCAGCAGTGGAACTAGCGAGGAAGCCTACGAGCAGTACTTC. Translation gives CASSGTSEEAYEQYF.

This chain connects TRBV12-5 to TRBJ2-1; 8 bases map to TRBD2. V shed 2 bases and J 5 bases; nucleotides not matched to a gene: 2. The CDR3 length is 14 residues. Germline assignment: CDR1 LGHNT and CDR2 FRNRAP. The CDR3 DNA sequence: TGTGCTAGTGGTTTGCAACTAGCGGACAATGAGCAGTTCTTC. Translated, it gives CASGLQLADNEQFF.

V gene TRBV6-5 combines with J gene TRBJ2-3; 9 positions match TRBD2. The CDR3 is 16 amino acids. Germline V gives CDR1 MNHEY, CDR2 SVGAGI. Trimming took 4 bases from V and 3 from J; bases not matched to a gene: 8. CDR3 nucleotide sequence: TGTGCCAGCAGTTCCTTGGGCGGGAGGGGGACAGATACGCAGTATTTT. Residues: CASSSLGGRGTDTQYF.

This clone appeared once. The CDR3 nucleotides read TGTGCCAGCAGCTCGGGAAGTCAGCCCCAGCATTTT. It encodes CASSSGSQPQHF. The chain couples TRBV5-6 to TRBJ1-5, with unresolved D. Trimming shortened V by 3 bases and J by 6 bases, and 7 bases separated the two germline ends. Germline V gene lookup returns CDR1 SGHDT and CDR2 YYEEEE. CDR3 length equals 12 residues.

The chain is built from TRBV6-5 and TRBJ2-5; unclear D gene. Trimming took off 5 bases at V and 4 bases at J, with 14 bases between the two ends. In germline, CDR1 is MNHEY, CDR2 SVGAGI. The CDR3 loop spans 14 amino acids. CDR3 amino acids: CASSPNRAGETQYF. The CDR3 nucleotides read TGTGCCAGCAGTCCCAACCGCGCCGGAGAGACCCAGTACTTC.

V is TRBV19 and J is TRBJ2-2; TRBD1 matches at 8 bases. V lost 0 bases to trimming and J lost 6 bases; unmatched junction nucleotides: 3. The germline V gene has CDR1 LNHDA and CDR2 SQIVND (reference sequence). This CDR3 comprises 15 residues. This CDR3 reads CASSIEDRVAGELFF. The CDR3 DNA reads TGTGCCAGTAGTATAGAGGACAGGGTGGCCGGGGAGCTGTTTTTT.

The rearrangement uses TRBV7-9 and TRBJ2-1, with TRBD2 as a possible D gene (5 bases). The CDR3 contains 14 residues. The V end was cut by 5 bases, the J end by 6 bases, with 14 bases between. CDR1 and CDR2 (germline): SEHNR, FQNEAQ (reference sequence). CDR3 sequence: CASSLYSSLNEQFF. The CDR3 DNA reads TGTGCCAGCAGCCTCTATTCTAGCCTCAATGAGCAGTTCTTC.

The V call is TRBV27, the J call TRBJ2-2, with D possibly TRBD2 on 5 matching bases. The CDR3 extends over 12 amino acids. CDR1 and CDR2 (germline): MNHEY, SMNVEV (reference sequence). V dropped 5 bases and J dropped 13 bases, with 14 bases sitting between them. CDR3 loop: CASSHPHRGLFF. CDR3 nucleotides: TGTGCCAGCAGTCATCCCCACCGGGGGCTGTTTTTT.

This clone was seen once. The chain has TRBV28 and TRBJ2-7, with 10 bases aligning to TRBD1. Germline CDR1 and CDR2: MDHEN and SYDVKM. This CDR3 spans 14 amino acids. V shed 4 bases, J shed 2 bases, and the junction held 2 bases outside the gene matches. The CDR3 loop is CASSWTGGAYEQYF. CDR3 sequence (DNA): TGTGCCAGCAGTTGGACAGGGGGTGCCTACGAGCAGTACTTC.

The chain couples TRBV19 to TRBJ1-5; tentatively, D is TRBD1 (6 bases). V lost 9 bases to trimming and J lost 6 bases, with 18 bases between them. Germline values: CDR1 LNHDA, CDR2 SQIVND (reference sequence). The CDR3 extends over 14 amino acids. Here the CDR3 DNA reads TGTGCCAGCAAGTCACAGGGTAGTGCTCAGCCCCAGCATTTT. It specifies CASKSQGSAQPQHF.

For the CDR3, the DNA is TGCGCCAGCAGCCCTTGGGGGGGACAGGGGTTTAATGAGCAGTTCTTC. Translating it yields CASSPWGGQGFNEQFF. This sequence joins TRBV4-1 and TRBJ2-1; 10 nucleotides match TRBD1. Trimming cost V 4 bases and J 7 bases; bases outside gene matches: 10. Germline-derived CDR1 and CDR2 are MGHRA and YSYEKL. CDR3 length: 16 amino acids.

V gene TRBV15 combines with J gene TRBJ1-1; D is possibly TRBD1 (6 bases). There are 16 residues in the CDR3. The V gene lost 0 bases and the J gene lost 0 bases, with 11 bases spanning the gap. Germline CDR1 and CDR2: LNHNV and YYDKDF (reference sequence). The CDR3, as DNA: TGTGCCACCAGCAGAGATCAAGGGACACTGAACACTGAAGCTTTCTTT. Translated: CATSRDQGTLNTEAFF.

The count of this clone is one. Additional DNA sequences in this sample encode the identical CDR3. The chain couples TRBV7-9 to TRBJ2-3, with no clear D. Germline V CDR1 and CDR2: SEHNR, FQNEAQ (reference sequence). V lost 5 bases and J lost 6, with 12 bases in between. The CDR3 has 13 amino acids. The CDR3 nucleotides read TGTGCCAGCAGCCTAAGCGATGCGGATACGCAGTATTTT. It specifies CASSLSDADTQYF. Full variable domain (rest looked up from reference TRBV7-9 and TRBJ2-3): DTGVSQNPRHKITKRGQNVTFRCDPISEHNRLYWYRQTLGQGPEFLTYFQNEAQLEKSRLLSDRFSAERPKGSFSTLEIQRTEQGDSAMYLCASSLSDADTQYFGPGTRLTVL.

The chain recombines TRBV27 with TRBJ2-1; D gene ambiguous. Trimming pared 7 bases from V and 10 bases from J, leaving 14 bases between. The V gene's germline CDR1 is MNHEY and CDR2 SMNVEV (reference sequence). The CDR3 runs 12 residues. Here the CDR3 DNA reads TGTGCCAGCACCACAGACTGGAGCGAGCAGTTCTTC. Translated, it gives CASTTDWSEQFF.

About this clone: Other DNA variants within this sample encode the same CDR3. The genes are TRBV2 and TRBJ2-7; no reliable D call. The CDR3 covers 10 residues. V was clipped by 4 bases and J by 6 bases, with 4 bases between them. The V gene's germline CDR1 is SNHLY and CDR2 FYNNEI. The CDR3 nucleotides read TGTGCCAGCAGTGGGCGCGAGCAGTACTTC. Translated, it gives CASSGREQYF.

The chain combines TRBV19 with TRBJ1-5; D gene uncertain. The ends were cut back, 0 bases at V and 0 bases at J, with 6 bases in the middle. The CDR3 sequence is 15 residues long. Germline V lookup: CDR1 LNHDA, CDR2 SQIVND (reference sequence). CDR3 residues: CASSIETSSNQPQHF. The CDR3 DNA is TGTGCCAGTAGTATAGAGACGTCTAGCAATCAGCCCCAGCATTTT.

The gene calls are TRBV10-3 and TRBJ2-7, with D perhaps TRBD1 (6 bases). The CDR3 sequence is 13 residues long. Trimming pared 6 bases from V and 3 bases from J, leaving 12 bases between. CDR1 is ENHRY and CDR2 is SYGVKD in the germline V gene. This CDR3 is CAISDGQHYEQYF. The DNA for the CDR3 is TGTGCCATCAGCGATGGACAGCACTACGAGCAGTACTTC.

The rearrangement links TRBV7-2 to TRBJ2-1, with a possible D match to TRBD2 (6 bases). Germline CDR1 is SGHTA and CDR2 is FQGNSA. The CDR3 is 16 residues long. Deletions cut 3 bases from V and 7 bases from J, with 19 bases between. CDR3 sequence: CASSFYVGEAGNEQFF. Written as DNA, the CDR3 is TGTGCCAGCAGCTTTTACGTGGGGGAGGCGGGGAATGAGCAGTTCTTC.

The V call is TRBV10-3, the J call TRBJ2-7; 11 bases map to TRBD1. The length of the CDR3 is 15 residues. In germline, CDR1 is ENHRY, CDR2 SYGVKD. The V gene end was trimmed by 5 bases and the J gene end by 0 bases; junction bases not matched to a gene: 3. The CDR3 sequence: CAISPGTGGSYEQYF. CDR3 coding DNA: TGTGCCATCAGTCCGGGGACAGGGGGCTCCTACGAGCAGTACTTC.

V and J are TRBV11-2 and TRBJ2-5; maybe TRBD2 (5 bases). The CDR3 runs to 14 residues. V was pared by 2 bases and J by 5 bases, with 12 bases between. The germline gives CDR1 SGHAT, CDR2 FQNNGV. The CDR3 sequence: CASSLLQADETQYF. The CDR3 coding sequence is TGTGCCAGCAGCTTATTACAAGCGGACGAGACCCAGTACTTC.

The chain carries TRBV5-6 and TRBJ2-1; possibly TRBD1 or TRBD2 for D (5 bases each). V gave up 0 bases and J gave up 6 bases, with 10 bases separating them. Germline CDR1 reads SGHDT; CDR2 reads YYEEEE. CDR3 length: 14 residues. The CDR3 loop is CASSLAGDPNEQFF. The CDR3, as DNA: TGTGCCAGCAGCTTGGCCGGGGACCCCAATGAGCAGTTCTTC.

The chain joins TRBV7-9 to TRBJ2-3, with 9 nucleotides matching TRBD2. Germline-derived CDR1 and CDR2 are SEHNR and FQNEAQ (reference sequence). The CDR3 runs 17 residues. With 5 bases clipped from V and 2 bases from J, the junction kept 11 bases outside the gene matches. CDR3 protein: CASSPPVGGRATDTQYF. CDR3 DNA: TGTGCCAGCAGCCCCCCCGTGGGCGGGAGGGCCACAGATACGCAGTATTTT.

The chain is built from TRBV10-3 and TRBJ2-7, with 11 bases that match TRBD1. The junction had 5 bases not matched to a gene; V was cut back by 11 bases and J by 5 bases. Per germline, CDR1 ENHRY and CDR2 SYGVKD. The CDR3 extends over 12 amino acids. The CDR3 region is CAGGTGGNEQYF. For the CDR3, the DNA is TGTGCCGGCGGGACAGGGGGAAACGAGCAGTACTTC.

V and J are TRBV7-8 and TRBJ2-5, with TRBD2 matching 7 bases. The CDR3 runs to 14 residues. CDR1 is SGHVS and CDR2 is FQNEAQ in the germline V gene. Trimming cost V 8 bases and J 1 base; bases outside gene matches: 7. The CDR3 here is CASYGGSGQETQYF. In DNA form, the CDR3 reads TGTGCCAGCTACGGGGGGAGCGGCCAAGAGACCCAGTACTTC.

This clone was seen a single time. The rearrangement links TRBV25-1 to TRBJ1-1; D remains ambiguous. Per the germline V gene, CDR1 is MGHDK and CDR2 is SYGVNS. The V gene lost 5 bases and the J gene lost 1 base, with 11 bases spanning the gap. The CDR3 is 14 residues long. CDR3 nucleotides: TGTGCCAGCAGTCACTCGACCGAGAACACTGAAGCTTTCTTT. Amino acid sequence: CASSHSTENTEAFF.

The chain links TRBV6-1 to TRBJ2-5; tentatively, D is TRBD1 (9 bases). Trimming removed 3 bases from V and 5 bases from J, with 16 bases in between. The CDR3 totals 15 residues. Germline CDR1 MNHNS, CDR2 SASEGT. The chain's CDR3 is CASSDSGTGSETQYF. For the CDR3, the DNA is TGTGCCAGCAGTGATAGCGGGACAGGGTCTGAGACCCAGTACTTC.